The 26 T cell receptor beta chains below were found in one sample sequenced in a study of response to subunit inactivated influenza vaccine. MiXCR was run by TCRdb on the RT-PCR reads, yielding one entry per CDR3 protein. The sample carries hundreds of thousands of distinct CDR3 sequences, about 15% recorded once. The sequencing here drew on PBMCs from blood, taken 14 to 15 days before vaccination. The receptors here all came from a man in his forties or fifties who received an inactivated influenza vaccine.

The chain employs TRBV3-1 and TRBJ2-6, with TRBD1 matching over 7 bases. CDR1 LGHDT and CDR2 YNNKEL come from the germline V gene (reference sequence). After removal of 2 bases from V and 2 bases from J, the junction contained 9 bases not matched to a gene. The CDR3 extends over 18 amino acids. The CDR3 sequence is CASSQRAQGLAGANVLTF. The CDR3 DNA is TGTGCCAGCAGCCAACGGGCACAGGGGCTAGCTGGGGCCAACGTCCTGACTTTC.

This clonotype turned up a few times. The chain joins TRBV20-1 to TRBJ1-3; possibly TRBD1 for D (5 bases). The V end was cut by 2 bases, the J end by 0 bases, with 11 bases between. Germline loops: CDR1 DFQATT, CDR2 SNEGSKA (reference sequence). This CDR3 region has 15 residues. In DNA form, the CDR3 reads TGCAGTGCTAGACAGGGTTGGCTCTCTGGAAACACCATATATTTT. It is translated as CSARQGWLSGNTIYF.

This clonotype turned up a few times. The CDR3 DNA sequence: TGTGCCAGCAGCTCCGGGGTGGGCACTGAAGCTTTCTTT. Its protein is CASSSGVGTEAFF. The V and J genes are TRBV7-2 and TRBJ1-1; D gene uncertain. CDR1 and CDR2 from the germline V gene are SGHTA and FQGNSA. The CDR3 has 13 amino acids. Trimming took off 4 bases at V and 4 bases at J, with 10 bases between the two ends.

Only a few counts were recorded for this clonotype. V and J are TRBV12-3 or TRBV12-4 and TRBJ1-1, with TRBD1 identical over 9 bases. The CDR3 has 14 amino acids. The trim removed 5 bases at V and 1 base at J, leaving 2 bases unmatched. The CDR3 reads CASSMGQGNTEAFF. DNA of the CDR3: TGTGCCAGCAGTATGGGACAGGGGAACACTGAAGCTTTCTTT.

This clonotype was detected once. Given a much more abundant clone one base away, this may be a read error. The chain joins TRBV5-1 to TRBJ2-7; 9 positions agree with TRBD1. The CDR3 runs 15 residues. Germline loops: CDR1 SGHRS, CDR2 YFSETQ. Germline trimming cut 4 bases from V and 3 bases from J; bases unmatched to any gene: 8. The CDR3 spells CASSPRTTGGYEQYF. CDR3 in DNA: TGCGCCAGCAGCCCTAGAACGACAGGGGGCTACGAGCAGTACTTC.

This clonotype has a handful of counts. This chain connects TRBV6-1 to TRBJ1-1; D might be TRBD1 (5 bases). Germline loops: CDR1 MNHNS, CDR2 SASEGT. The CDR3 runs 16 residues. Trimming removed 3 bases from V and 0 bases from J, with 14 bases in between. CDR3 DNA: TGTGCCAGCAGTGACCGACAGTGGGTCATGAACACTGAAGCTTTCTTT. Protein sequence: CASSDRQWVMNTEAFF.

This chain joins TRBV5-1 and TRBJ2-3; no clear D gene. The V gene's germline CDR1 is SGHRS and CDR2 YFSETQ. This CDR3 has 15 residues. The ends were cut back, 4 bases at V and 4 bases at J, with 16 bases in the middle. CDR3 bases: TGCGCCAGCAGCCTCGGACCGGCCAGCGCAGATACGCAGTATTTT. It codes for CASSLGPASADTQYF.

This clonotype was seen a handful of times. J is TRBJ2-7 and V is TRBV6-9; 7 nucleotides line up with TRBD2. In germline, CDR1 is MNHGY, CDR2 SVAAGI. CDR3 length: 16 residues. After removal of 7 bases from V and 0 bases from J, the junction contained 12 bases not matched to a gene. The CDR3 region has the DNA TGTGCCAGCACCTCAGGCGGGGGTTTAAGCTCCTACGAGCAGTACTTC. This codes for CASTSGGGLSSYEQYF.

Many counts were recorded for this clonotype. This rearrangement joins TRBV5-1 to TRBJ2-1; TRBD2 is a possible D gene (6 bases). The V end was cut by 6 bases, the J end by 0 bases, with 13 bases between. CDR1 and CDR2 from the germline V gene are SGHRS and YFSETQ. The CDR3 runs 15 residues. The CDR3 DNA sequence: TGCGCCAGCAACCGGGACTTGTACTCCTACAATGAGCAGTTCTTC. Its translation: CASNRDLYSYNEQFF.

V is TRBV27 and J is TRBJ2-1; 7 bases map to TRBD1. Per the germline V gene, CDR1 is MNHEY and CDR2 is SMNVEV (reference sequence). V dropped 5 bases and J dropped 12; count of bases not matched to a gene: 25. The CDR3 has 18 amino acids. CDR3 sequence reads: CASSPLKEGDSFSGGQFF. The CDR3 nucleotides are TGTGCCAGCAGTCCGCTCAAAGAAGGGGACAGTTTCTCTGGGGGGCAGTTCTTC.

The chain couples TRBV20-1 to TRBJ2-7; D not resolved. The ends were cut back, 0 bases at V and 2 bases at J, with 8 bases in the middle. CDR1 is DFQATT and CDR2 is SNEGSKA in the germline V gene (reference sequence). The CDR3 loop spans 13 amino acids. This CDR3 is CSARDAYTYEQYF. CDR3 coding DNA: TGCAGTGCTAGAGACGCGTACACCTACGAGCAGTACTTC.

This clonotype has a handful of counts. This chain links TRBV27 with TRBJ2-7, with 13 nucleotides matching TRBD2. Germline V CDR1 and CDR2: MNHEY, SMNVEV (reference sequence). This CDR3 is built from 16 residues. The junction had 7 bases not matched to a gene; V was cut back by 5 bases and J by 3 bases. The CDR3 DNA reads TGTGCCAGCAGTCGACTAGCGGGAGGCCTATTCTACGAGCAGTACTTC. This codes for CASSRLAGGLFYEQYF.

This clonotype was seen many times. The chain couples TRBV12-3 or TRBV12-4 to TRBJ2-3; D unresolved. The V end was cut by 5 bases, the J end by 10 bases, with 13 bases between. The CDR3 extends over 12 amino acids. The CDR3 loop reads CASSPTIPAQYF. CDR3 in DNA: TGTGCCAGCAGTCCCACTATACCGGCGCAGTATTTT.

The sample holds a few counts of this clonotype. The gene calls are TRBV5-6 and TRBJ2-7, with 8 bases identical to TRBD1. V gave up 5 bases and J gave up 4 bases; unmatched junction bases: 8. The germline V gene has CDR1 SGHDT and CDR2 YYEEEE. This CDR3 has 14 residues. The CDR3 sequence is CASSSSGGWYEQYF. The CDR3, as DNA: TGTGCCAGCAGTTCCTCAGGGGGCTGGTACGAGCAGTACTTC.

This clonotype was found a few times. This rearrangement joins TRBV20-1 to TRBJ1-1; D is ambiguous. CDR3 size: 16 residues. Between the trimmed V and J ends, which lost 0 bases and 2 bases, there was a span of 16 bases. The germline V gene encodes CDR1 DFQATT and CDR2 SNEGSKA (reference sequence). The CDR3 sequence: CSARDYGGGINTEAFF. The DNA for the CDR3 is TGCAGTGCTAGAGATTATGGAGGAGGAATAAACACTGAAGCTTTCTTT.

The chain uses TRBV7-9 and TRBJ1-4; D uncertain. Trimming shortened V by 5 bases and J by 0 bases, and 10 bases separated the two germline ends. CDR1 SEHNR and CDR2 FQNEAQ come from the germline V gene (reference sequence). The CDR3 loop spans 15 amino acids. CDR3 in DNA: TGTGCCAGCAGCCTGCAATTTGCAACTAATGAAAAACTGTTTTTT. Translated, it gives CASSLQFATNEKLFF.

The rearrangement links TRBV20-1 to TRBJ2-3, with TRBD2 matching over 7 bases. Unmatched junction bases numbered 22, after V lost 6 bases and J lost 1 base. This CDR3 is built from 19 residues. Germline CDR1 and CDR2: DFQATT and SNEGSKA (reference sequence). CDR3 protein: CSAHGIGSGAPSGTDTQYF. For the CDR3, the DNA is TGCAGTGCCCATGGGATTGGAAGCGGGGCTCCCAGCGGCACAGATACGCAGTATTTT.

The V and J genes are TRBV29-1 and TRBJ2-7; unclear D gene. The germline V gene encodes CDR1 SQVTM and CDR2 ANQGSEA. V lost 5 bases and J lost 3, with 8 bases in between. This CDR3 spans 11 amino acids. The CDR3 sequence: CSVRRNYEQYF. In DNA form, the CDR3 reads TGCAGCGTTCGGCGGAACTACGAGCAGTACTTC.

This chain uses TRBV3-1 with TRBJ2-1, with D perhaps assigned TRBD1 or TRBD2 (5 bases each). Germline lookup yields CDR1 LGHDT and CDR2 YNNKEL (reference sequence). V was pared by 0 bases and J by 13 bases, with 13 bases between. The CDR3 has 13 amino acids. The CDR3 nucleotides are TGTGCCAGCAGCCAAGATAGAATCGGGGCTCAGTTCTTC. Its translation: CASSQDRIGAQFF.

This clonotype has only a few counts. The chain recombines TRBV2 with TRBJ1-4; D remains unclear. The germline gives CDR1 SNHLY, CDR2 FYNNEI. This CDR3 is 13 amino acids long. Trimming left V 7 bases short and J 10 bases short, with 16 bases between. CDR3 sequence: CASTEFNDGKLFF. As DNA, the CDR3 is TGTGCCAGCACCGAATTTAATGATGGAAAACTGTTTTTT.

The rearrangement links TRBV4-3 to TRBJ2-2; a weak D match, TRBD1 (6 bases). The CDR3 extends over 17 amino acids. From germline, CDR1 is LGHNA and CDR2 YSLEER. Trimming took off 1 base at V and 1 base at J, with 13 bases between the two ends. The CDR3 nucleotides read TGCGCCAGCAGCCAAGTTCCACAGGGCTTGAACACCGGGGAGCTGTTTTTT. Translating it yields CASSQVPQGLNTGELFF.

This clonotype was detected only a few times. This chain uses TRBV29-1 with TRBJ2-1; D unresolved. Germline V gene data show CDR1 as SQVTM and CDR2 as ANQGSEA. The CDR3 extends over 14 amino acids. Deletions cut 2 bases from V and 0 bases from J, with 8 bases between. CDR3 sequence reads: CSVEPGSSYNEQFF. The CDR3 DNA reads TGCAGCGTTGAACCAGGAAGCTCCTACAATGAGCAGTTCTTC.

This chain uses TRBV20-1 with TRBJ2-5, with 7 nucleotides matching TRBD1. V gave up 7 bases and J gave up 1 base; unmatched junction bases: 6. Germline-derived CDR1 and CDR2 are DFQATT and SNEGSKA (reference sequence). This CDR3 is built from 13 residues. CDR3 nucleotide sequence: TGCAGTGTGAACAGGGGCCTCCAAGAGACCCAGTACTTC. As protein: CSVNRGLQETQYF.

This clonotype has only a few counts. The rearrangement links TRBV28 to TRBJ2-5; 13 bases map to TRBD2. The V gene's germline CDR1 is MDHEN and CDR2 SYDVKM. This CDR3 is 15 amino acids long. V trimming: 4 bases; J trimming: 3 bases; junction bases outside the gene matches: 2. This CDR3 reads CASSYGTSGEETQYF. CDR3 nucleotide sequence: TGTGCCAGCAGTTACGGGACTAGCGGGGAAGAGACCCAGTACTTC. Full variable domain (remainder filled in from reference TRBV28 and TRBJ2-5): DVKVTQSSRYLVKRTGEKVFLECVQDMDHENMFWYRQDPGLGLRLIYFSYDVKMKEKGDIPEGYSVSREKKERFSLILESASTNQTSMYLCASSYGTSGEETQYFGPGTRLLVL.

The CDR3, as DNA: TGTGCCAGCACCCTCGGGGGCGCGGATACGCAGTATTTT. Encoded protein: CASTLGGADTQYF. The V and J genes are TRBV12-3 or TRBV12-4 and TRBJ2-3; tentatively, D is TRBD1 or TRBD2 (6 bases each). Trimming cost V 7 bases and J 6 bases, with 14 bases left between them. There are 13 residues in the CDR3.

This clonotype was counted only a few times. The chain recombines TRBV5-1 with TRBJ2-7, with D hard to call. CDR1 and CDR2 (germline): SGHRS, YFSETQ. The CDR3 length is 13 residues. Trimming stripped 2 bases from V and 6 bases from J, with 12 bases between. CDR3 nucleotides: TGCGCCAGCAGCTTTCGGCAAGGGCCCGAGCAGTACTTC. This encodes CASSFRQGPEQYF.